This T cell receptor beta chain is from a study of shared clonotypes between healthy human individuals. Study-level background: Three plates each covered CD4 naive and memory; CD8 naive two, CD8 memory one. Regarding the study as a whole: A few donors had about 5% of their naive CD4 clonotypes in common. Clonotype sharing among the donors was expected to vary with sequencing depth.

Naive CD8 cells were CD45RO-negative, positively selected for CCR7, excluding terminally differentiated effector memory CD45RA+ cells. For this clone: Antigen: not known. The same CDR3 is also encoded by other DNA sequences in this sample.

When replicate PCRs were run on sorted subsets, they used about 200 ng DNA, about 30,000 T cell genomes. This table comes from immunoSEQ multiplex PCR, and its TCRdb copy is limited to in-frame clones, with some not included. This table holds around 1.9 million clones, roughly 91% found once. The sample consisted of naive CD8+ T cells from PBMCs. The source is a man between 18 and 29 years old in good health. Some clones in this sample may be carry-over from other donors' samples.

CDR3 region: CASSIGRNSYNEQFF. The CDR3 bases are TGTGCCAGTAGTATCGGCAGGAACTCCTACAATGAGCAGTTCTTC. The chain links TRBV19 to TRBJ2-1; no clear D. Germline assignment: CDR1 LNHDA and CDR2 SQIVND (reference sequence). The CDR3 totals 15 residues. V lost 3 bases and J 0 bases, leaving 9 bases between the germline ends.